The source of this TCR beta chain is a study of human T cells and chemical hapten exposure. At least ten counts were recorded for this clonotype. Documented time point: patch test 2, 6 weeks after DPC sensitization. Treatment meaning: therapeutic diphenylcyclopropenone sensitization with weekly scalp DPC. Blood draws preceded each patch test application. Trimming removed 11 bases from V and 0 bases from J, with 24 bases in between. This CDR3 has 17 amino acids. Per germline, CDR1 SEHNR and CDR2 FQNEAQ (reference sequence). Original methodology: Per-sample TCR counts ranged from about 20,000 to 700,000, median around 100,000. TCRdb called the RACE reads again in MiXCR, with one record for every CDR3 protein. The V and J calls and clone size come from TCRdb's table, not from the authors' own analysis. The table has tens of thousands of distinct CDR3 sequences, around 9.3% seen once.

Sequenced material: whole blood, taken in connection with sensitization to the hapten diphenylcyclopropenone (DPC). The chain carries TRBV7-9 and TRBJ2-3, with D uncertain. This clonotype was obtained from a woman in her thirties or forties with alopecia areata. Some clones in this sample may be carry-over from other donors' samples. CDR3: CAFTRRTPLLSTDTQYF. CDR3 coding DNA: TGTGCCTTTACACGTAGGACGCCACTCCTGAGCACAGATACGCAGTATTTT.